This TCR beta chain was identified during a study of T cells after yellow fever vaccination. Overall study findings and caveats: Most primary-vaccination clones reappeared after the booster (more than 95% CD4, 88% CD8). Contamination by abundant bulk-population clonotypes could be present in FACS-sorted repertoires.

As regards this clonotype: Its antigen is unknown.

Using its own MiXCR run on the 5' RACE reads, TCRdb lists one record per CDR3 protein. The sample has around 68,000 distinct CDR3 sequences, around 7% seen once. This sample comprised CD8+ T cells sorted from PBMCs, obtained about 10 days after the first yellow fever vaccination. The TCR comes from a man between 18 and 29 years old who received the YFV17D yellow fever vaccine.

The CDR3 DNA sequence: TGTGCCAGCGGACAGGGGGCTTGGACTGAAGCTTTCTTT. It yields the protein CASGQGAWTEAFF. The chain couples TRBV25-1 to TRBJ1-1, with 11 bases matching TRBD1. Germline values: CDR1 MGHDK, CDR2 SYGVNS. V trimming: 8 bases; J trimming: 5 bases; junction bases outside the gene matches: 4. This CDR3 spans 13 amino acids.